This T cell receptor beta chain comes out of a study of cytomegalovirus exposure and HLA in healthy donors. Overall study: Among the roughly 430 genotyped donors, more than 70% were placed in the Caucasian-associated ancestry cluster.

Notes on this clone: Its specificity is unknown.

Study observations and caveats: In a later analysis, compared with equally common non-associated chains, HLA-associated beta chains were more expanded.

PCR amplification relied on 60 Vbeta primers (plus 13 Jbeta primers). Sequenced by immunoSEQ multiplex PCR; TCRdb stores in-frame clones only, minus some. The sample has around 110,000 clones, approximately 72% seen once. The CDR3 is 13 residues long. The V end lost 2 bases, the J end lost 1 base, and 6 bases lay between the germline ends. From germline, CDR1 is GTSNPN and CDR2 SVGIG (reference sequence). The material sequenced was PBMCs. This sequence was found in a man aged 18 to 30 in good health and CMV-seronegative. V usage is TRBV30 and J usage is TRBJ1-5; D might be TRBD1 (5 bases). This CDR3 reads CAWSKGSNQPQHF. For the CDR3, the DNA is TGTGCCTGGAGTAAGGGGAGCAATCAGCCCCAGCATTTT.